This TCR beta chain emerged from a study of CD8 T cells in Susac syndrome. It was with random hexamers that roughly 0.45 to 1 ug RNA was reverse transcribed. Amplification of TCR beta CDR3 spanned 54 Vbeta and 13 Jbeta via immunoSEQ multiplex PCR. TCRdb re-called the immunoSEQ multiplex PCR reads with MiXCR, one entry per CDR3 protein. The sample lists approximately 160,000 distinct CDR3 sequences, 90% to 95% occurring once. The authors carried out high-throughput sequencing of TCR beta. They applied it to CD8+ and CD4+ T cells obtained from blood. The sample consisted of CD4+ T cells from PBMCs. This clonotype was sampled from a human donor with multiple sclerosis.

The CDR3 is CSARDLGDLGGPDTQYF. CDR3 sequence (DNA): TGCAGTGCTAGAGATCTAGGCGATTTAGGGGGCCCAGATACGCAGTATTTT. This rearrangement joins TRBV20-1 to TRBJ2-3, with 7 positions matching TRBD1. The V gene's germline CDR1 is DFQATT and CDR2 SNEGSKA (reference sequence). Trimming at V came to 0 bases and at J to 4 bases, leaving 13 bases not matched to a gene. The CDR3 loop spans 17 amino acids.